This T cell receptor (beta chain) is drawn from a study of blood T cell repertoires in COVID-19. Original analysis: Estimation of nucleated cell counts was performed using reference gene primer amplification. This table comes from immunoSEQ multiplex PCR, and its TCRdb copy is limited to in-frame clones, with some not included. V and J calls and clone size follow that table, whereas D and trimming were derived from the DNA. The data hold about 19,000 clones, with approximately 90% observed a single time. CDR3 size: 17 residues. The ends lost 2 bases at V and 3 bases at J; junction bases unmatched: 12. Germline CDR1 reads SGHDT; CDR2 reads YYEEEE.

The origin of this receptor is a human donor in a cohort sampled during active COVID-19. This rearrangement joins TRBV5-6 to TRBJ2-7; TRBD1 matches 9 bases. Source material: peripheral blood. The CDR3 coding sequence is TGTGCCAGCAGCTTAGTTAACGGGGACAGGGCGTTCTACGAGCAGTACTTC. Translation gives CASSLVNGDRAFYEQYF.